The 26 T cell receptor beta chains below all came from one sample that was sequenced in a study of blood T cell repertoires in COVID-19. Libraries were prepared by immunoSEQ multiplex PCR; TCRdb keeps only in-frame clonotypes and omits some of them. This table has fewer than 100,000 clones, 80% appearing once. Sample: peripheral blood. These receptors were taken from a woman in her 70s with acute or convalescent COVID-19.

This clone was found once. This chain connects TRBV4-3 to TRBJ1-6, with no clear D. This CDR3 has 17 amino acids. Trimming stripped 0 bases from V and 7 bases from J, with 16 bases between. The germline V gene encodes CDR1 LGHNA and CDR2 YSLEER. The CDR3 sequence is CASSQDRGSGFNSPLHF. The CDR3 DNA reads TGCGCCAGCAGCCAAGATCGAGGATCGGGATTCAATTCACCCCTCCACTTT.

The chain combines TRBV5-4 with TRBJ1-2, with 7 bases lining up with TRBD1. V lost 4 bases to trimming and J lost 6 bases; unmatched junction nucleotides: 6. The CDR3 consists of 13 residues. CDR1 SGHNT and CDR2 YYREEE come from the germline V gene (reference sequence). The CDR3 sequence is CASSHTGEDGYTF. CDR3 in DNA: TGTGCCAGCAGCCACACAGGGGAGGATGGCTACACCTTC.

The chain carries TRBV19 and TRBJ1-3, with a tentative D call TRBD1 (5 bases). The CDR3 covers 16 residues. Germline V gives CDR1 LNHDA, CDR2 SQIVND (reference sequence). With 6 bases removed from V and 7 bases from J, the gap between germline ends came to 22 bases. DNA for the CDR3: TGTGCCAGTAGCCCAGGGCGCCTATCTGGAATCAACACCATATATTTT. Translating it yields CASSPGRLSGINTIYF.

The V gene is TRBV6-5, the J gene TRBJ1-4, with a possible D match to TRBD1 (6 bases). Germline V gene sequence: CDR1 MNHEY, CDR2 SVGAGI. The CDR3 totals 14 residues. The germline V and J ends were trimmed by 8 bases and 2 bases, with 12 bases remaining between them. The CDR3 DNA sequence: TGTGCCAGCTGTCAGGGGTCTACTAATGAAAAACTGTTTTTT. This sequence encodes CASCQGSTNEKLFF.

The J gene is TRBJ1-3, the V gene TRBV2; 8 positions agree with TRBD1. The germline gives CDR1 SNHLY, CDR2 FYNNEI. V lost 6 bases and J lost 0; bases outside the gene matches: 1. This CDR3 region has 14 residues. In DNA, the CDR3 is TGTGCCAGCAGGGGGACAGGCTCTGGAAACACCATATATTTT. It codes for CASRGTGSGNTIYF.

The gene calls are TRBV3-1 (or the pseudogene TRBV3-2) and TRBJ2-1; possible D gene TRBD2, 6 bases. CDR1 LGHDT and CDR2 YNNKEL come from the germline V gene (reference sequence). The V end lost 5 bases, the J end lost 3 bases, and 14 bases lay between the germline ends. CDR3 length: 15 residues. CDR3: CASSARASDYNEQFF. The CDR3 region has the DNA TGTGCCAGCAGCGCCAGGGCTAGCGACTACAATGAGCAGTTCTTC.

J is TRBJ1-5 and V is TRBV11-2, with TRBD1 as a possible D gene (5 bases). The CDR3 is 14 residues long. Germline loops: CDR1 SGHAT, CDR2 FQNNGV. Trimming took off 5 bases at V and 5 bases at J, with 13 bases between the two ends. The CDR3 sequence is CASSPGLKDQPQHF. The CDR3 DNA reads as TGTGCCAGCAGCCCGGGACTTAAGGATCAGCCCCAGCATTTT.

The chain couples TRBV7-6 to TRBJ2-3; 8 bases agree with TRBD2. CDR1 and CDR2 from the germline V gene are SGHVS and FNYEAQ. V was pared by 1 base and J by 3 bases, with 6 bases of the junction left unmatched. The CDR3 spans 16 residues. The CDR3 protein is CASSLVVSGATDTQYF. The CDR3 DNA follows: TGTGCCAGCAGCTTAGTGGTTAGCGGGGCGACAGATACGCAGTATTTT.

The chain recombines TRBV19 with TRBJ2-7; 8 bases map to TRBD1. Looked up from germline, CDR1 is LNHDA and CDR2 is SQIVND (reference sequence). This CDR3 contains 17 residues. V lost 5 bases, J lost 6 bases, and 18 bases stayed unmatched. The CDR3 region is CASSVRDRPRTVGEQYF. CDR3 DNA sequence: TGTGCCAGTAGTGTGCGGGACAGGCCCCGAACGGTTGGCGAGCAGTACTTC. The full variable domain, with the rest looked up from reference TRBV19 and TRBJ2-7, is DGGITQSPKYLFRKEGQNVTLSCEQNLNHDAMYWYRQDPGQGLRLIYYSQIVNDFQKGDIAEGYSVSREKKESFPLTVTSAQKNPTAFYLCASSVRDRPRTVGEQYFGPGTRLTVT.

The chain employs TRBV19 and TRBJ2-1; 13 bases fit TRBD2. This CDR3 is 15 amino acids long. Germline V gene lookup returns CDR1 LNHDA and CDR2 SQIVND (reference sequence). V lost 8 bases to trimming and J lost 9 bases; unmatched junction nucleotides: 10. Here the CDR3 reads CASATSGGAGFEQFF. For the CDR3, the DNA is TGTGCCAGTGCTACTAGCGGGGGGGCCGGTTTTGAGCAGTTCTTC. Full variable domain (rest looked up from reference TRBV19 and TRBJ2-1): DGGITQSPKYLFRKEGQNVTLSCEQNLNHDAMYWYRQDPGQGLRLIYYSQIVNDFQKGDIAEGYSVSREKKESFPLTVTSAQKNPTAFYLCASATSGGAGFEQFFGPGTRLTVL.

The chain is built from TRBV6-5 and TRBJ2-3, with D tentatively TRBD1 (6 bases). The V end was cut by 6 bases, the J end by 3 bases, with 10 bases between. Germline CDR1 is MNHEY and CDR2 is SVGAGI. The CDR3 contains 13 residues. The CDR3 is CASRARGTDTQYF. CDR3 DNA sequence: TGTGCCAGCAGGGCCAGGGGTACAGATACGCAGTATTTT.

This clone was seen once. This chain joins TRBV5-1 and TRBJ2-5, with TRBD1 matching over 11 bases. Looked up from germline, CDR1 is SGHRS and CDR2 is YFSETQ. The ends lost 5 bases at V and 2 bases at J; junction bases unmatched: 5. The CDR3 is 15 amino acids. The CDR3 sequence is CASRKDRGPQETQYF. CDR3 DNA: TGCGCCAGCAGAAAGGACAGGGGGCCTCAAGAGACCCAGTACTTC.

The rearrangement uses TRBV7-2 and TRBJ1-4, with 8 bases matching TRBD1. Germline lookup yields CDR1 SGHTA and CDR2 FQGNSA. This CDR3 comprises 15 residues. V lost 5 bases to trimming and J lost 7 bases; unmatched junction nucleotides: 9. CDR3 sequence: CASSARTGNSEKLFF. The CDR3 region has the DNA TGTGCCAGCAGCGCAAGGACAGGGAATTCTGAAAAACTGTTTTTT. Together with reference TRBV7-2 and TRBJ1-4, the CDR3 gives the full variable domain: GAGVSQSPSNKVTEKGKDVELRCDPISGHTALYWYRQSLGQGLEFLIYFQGNSAPDKSGLPSDRFSAERTGGSVSTLTIQRTQQEDSAVYLCASSARTGNSEKLFFGSGTQLSVL.

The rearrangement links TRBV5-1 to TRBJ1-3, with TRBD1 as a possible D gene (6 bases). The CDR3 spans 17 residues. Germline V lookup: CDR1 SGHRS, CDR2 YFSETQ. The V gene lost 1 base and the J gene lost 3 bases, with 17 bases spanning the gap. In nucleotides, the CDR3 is TGCGCCAGCAGCTTGTCTGGGGCAGGGGCGGGTGGAAACACCATATATTTT. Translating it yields CASSLSGAGAGGNTIYF.

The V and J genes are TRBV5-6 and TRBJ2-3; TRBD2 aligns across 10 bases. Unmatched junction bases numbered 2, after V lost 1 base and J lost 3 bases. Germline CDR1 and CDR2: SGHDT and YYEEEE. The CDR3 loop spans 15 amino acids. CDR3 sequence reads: CASSLLAGVTDTQYF. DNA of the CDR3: TGTGCCAGCAGCTTGCTAGCGGGAGTTACAGATACGCAGTATTTT.

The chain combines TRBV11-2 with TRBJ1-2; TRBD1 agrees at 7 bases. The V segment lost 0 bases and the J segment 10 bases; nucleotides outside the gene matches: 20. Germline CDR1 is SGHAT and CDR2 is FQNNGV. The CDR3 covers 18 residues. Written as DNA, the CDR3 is TGTGCCAGCAGCTTAGAACCGGGGCAGGGGGTGGATATCGACGCCTACACCTTC. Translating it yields CASSLEPGQGVDIDAYTF.

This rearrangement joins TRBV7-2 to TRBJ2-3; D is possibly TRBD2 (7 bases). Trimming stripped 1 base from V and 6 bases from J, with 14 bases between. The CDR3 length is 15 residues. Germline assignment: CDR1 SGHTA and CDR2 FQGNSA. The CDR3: CASSLEGGGTDTQYF. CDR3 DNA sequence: TGTGCCAGCAGCTTAGAGGGAGGGGGGACCGATACGCAGTATTTT.

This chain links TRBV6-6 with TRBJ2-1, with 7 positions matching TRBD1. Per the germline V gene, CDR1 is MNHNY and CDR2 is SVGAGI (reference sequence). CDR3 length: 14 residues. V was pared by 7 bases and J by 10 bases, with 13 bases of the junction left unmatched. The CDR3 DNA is TGTGCCAGCAACCCACTAGGGGGCACCGGGGAGCAGTTCTTC. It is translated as CASNPLGGTGEQFF.

The CDR3 sequence is CASSLGGGTEQFF. CDR3 nucleotides: TGTGCCAGCAGCTTAGGCGGGGGGACTGAGCAGTTCTTC. The rearrangement links TRBV5-4 to TRBJ2-1; TRBD2 matches 8 bases. Germline CDR1 and CDR2: SGHNT and YYREEE (reference sequence). V was clipped by 2 bases and J by 9 bases; unmatched bases: 4. This CDR3 has 13 amino acids. The full variable domain, its missing parts supplied by reference TRBV5-4 and TRBJ2-1, is ETGVTQSPTHLIKTRGQQVTLRCSSQSGHNTVSWYQQALGQGPQFIFQYYREEENGRGNFPPRFSGLQFPNYSSELNVNALELDDSALYLCASSLGGGTEQFFGPGTRLTVL.

DNA for the CDR3: TGTGCCAGCAGCCAGAGCACTGAAGCTTTCTTT. This encodes CASSQSTEAFF. The V call is TRBV3-1 (or the pseudogene TRBV3-2), the J call TRBJ1-1; D unclear. The V end was cut by 3 bases, the J end by 4 bases, with 3 bases between. Per the germline V gene, CDR1 is LGHDT and CDR2 is YNNKEL (reference sequence). This CDR3 has 11 residues.

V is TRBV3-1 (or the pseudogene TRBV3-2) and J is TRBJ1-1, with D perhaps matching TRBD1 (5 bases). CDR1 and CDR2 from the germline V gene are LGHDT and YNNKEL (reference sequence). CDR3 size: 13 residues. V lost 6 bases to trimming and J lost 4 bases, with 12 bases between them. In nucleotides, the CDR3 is TGTGCCAGCAGGCCCTTTCAGGGCACTGAAGCTTTCTTT. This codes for CASRPFQGTEAFF.

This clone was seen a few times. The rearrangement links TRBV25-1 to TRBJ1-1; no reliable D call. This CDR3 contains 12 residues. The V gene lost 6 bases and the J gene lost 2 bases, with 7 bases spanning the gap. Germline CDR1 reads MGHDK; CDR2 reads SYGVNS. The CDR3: CASRLTNTEAFF. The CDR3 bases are TGTGCCAGCAGATTGACAAACACTGAAGCTTTCTTT.

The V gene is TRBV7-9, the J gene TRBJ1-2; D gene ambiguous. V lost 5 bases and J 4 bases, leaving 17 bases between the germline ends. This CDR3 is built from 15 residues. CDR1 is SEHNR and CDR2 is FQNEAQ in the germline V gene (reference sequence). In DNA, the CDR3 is TGTGCCAGCAGCGTACTAGAGTCGTCTCTCTATGGCTACACCTTC. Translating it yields CASSVLESSLYGYTF.

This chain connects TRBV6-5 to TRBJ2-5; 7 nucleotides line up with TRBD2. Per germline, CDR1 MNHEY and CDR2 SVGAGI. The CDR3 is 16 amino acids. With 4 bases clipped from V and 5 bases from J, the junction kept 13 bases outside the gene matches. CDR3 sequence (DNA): TGTGCCAGCAGTTCCCGGACTAGTTGGGGCCGCGAGACCCAGTACTTC. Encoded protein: CASSSRTSWGRETQYF.

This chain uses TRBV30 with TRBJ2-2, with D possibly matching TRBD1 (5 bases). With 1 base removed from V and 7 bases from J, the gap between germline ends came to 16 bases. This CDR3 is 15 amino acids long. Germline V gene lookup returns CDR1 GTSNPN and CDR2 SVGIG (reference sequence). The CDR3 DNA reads TGTGCCTGGAGTGAGGGTCAGGGTAGGAGCGGGGAGCTGTTTTTT. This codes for CAWSEGQGRSGELFF.

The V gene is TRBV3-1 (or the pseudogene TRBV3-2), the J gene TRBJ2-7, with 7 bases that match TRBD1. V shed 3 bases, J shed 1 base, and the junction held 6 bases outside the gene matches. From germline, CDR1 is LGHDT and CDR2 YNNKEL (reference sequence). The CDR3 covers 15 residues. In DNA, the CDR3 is TGTGCCAGCAGCCACGACAGGGAGAGTTCCTACGAGCAGTACTTC. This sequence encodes CASSHDRESSYEQYF.